A single sample is the source of the 23 T cell receptor beta chains below, sequenced in a study of blood T cell repertoires in COVID-19. Assay: immunoSEQ multiplex PCR; the TCRdb copy retains only in-frame clones and omits some. The sample has 30,000 or so clones, approximately 86% seen once; the top ten hold roughly a quarter. Sequenced input: peripheral blood. The receptors here all came from a human donor in a cohort sampled during active COVID-19.

The chain joins TRBV7-8 to TRBJ2-1, with TRBD2 identical over 11 bases. Germline CDR1 is SGHVS and CDR2 is FQNEAQ. After removal of 3 bases from V and 3 bases from J, the junction contained 4 bases not matched to a gene. This CDR3 has 16 residues. This CDR3 is CASSFPTSGVYNEQFF. The CDR3, as DNA: TGTGCCAGCAGCTTCCCGACTAGCGGGGTCTACAATGAGCAGTTCTTC.

In its sample, this clone was seen once. The gene calls are TRBV25-1 and TRBJ2-7; D is unresolved. This CDR3 region has 11 residues. The V end was cut by 4 bases, the J end by 3 bases, with 4 bases between. Germline V CDR1 and CDR2: MGHDK, SYGVNS. The CDR3, as DNA: TGTGCCAGCAGTGCTCTCTACGAGCAGTACTTC. Protein product: CASSALYEQYF.

This chain's CDR3 is CASSFIPTGTEAFF. The CDR3, as DNA: TGTGCCAGCAGCTTCATACCCACGGGAACTGAAGCTTTCTTT. The chain carries TRBV5-4 and TRBJ1-1; D remains unclear. Germline-derived CDR1 and CDR2 are SGHNT and YYREEE (reference sequence). The CDR3 sequence is 14 residues long. V was cut by 2 bases and J by 5 bases, with 13 bases left in between.

The genes are TRBV6-5 and TRBJ2-5; the D gene is possibly TRBD1 (8 bases). The germline V gene has CDR1 MNHEY and CDR2 SVGAGI. The CDR3 length is 15 residues. The V gene lost 5 bases and the J gene lost 5 bases, with 18 bases spanning the gap. CDR3 protein: CASSTGGGLTETQYF. DNA for the CDR3: TGTGCCAGCAGTACAGGGGGGGGCCTCACCGAGACCCAGTACTTC.

The chain links TRBV24-1 to TRBJ2-3, with D possibly matching TRBD2 (5 bases). The V end lost 0 bases, the J end lost 5 bases, and 11 bases lay between the germline ends. Germline loops: CDR1 KGHDR, CDR2 SFDVKD. This CDR3 spans 15 amino acids. CDR3 sequence reads: CATSDLKAEGDTQYF. The CDR3 DNA follows: TGTGCCACCAGTGATTTGAAAGCTGAGGGAGATACGCAGTATTTT.

V gene TRBV5-1 combines with J gene TRBJ2-5, with 9 bases aligning to TRBD2. The CDR3 consists of 14 residues. The junction had 5 bases not matched to a gene; V was cut back by 3 bases and J by 5 bases. Per the germline V gene, CDR1 is SGHRS and CDR2 is YFSETQ. CDR3 protein: CASSSGLAWETQYF. The CDR3 nucleotides read TGCGCCAGCAGCTCGGGACTAGCATGGGAGACCCAGTACTTC.

The chain links TRBV29-1 to TRBJ2-7, with D possibly matching TRBD1 (6 bases). V gave up 6 bases and J gave up 6 bases, with 21 bases separating them. Per the germline V gene, CDR1 is SQVTM and CDR2 is ANQGSEA. The CDR3 loop spans 14 amino acids. The CDR3 DNA is TGCAGCGTCGCACAGGGTCTAGGACGGTCCGAGCAGTACTTC. Its protein product is CSVAQGLGRSEQYF.

Concerning this clone: One end of the junction does not line up with germline, which may come from a read error. Here the CDR3 reads CASSSVAGGQETQYF. The CDR3 coding sequence is TGTGCTAGCAGCTCCGTAGCGGGGGGCCAAGAGACCCAGTACTTC. V is TRBV7-7 and J is TRBJ2-5, with 10 bases lining up with TRBD2. Germline values: CDR1 SSHAT, CDR2 FNYEAQ (reference sequence). The CDR3 covers 15 residues.

The chain couples TRBV29-1 to TRBJ1-4; D remains unclear. V gave up 4 bases and J gave up 0 bases, with 6 bases separating them. Germline CDR1 reads SQVTM; CDR2 reads ANQGSEA. The CDR3 length is 13 residues. This CDR3 reads CSVGGATNEKLFF. CDR3 DNA sequence: TGCAGCGTTGGGGGAGCAACTAATGAAAAACTGTTTTTT.

This clone is a singleton in its sample. The chain joins TRBV6-5 to TRBJ2-7, with TRBD1 matching over 9 bases. This CDR3 spans 16 amino acids. Trimming cost V 0 bases and J 2 bases; bases outside gene matches: 5. Germline CDR1 MNHEY, CDR2 SVGAGI. DNA for the CDR3: TGTGCCAGCAGTTACTCGGGACAGGGCAATACCTACGAGCAGTACTTC. Residues: CASSYSGQGNTYEQYF.

The chain recombines TRBV15 with TRBJ2-3; 16 positions match TRBD2. Trimming at V came to 1 base and at J to 2 bases, leaving 3 bases not matched to a gene. The CDR3 consists of 18 residues. Germline values: CDR1 LNHNV, CDR2 YYDKDF (reference sequence). CDR3 nucleotides: TGTGCCACCAGCAGAGGGGGACTAGCGGGGGGGCTCACAGATACGCAGTATTTT. Translated: CATSRGGLAGGLTDTQYF.

This chain connects TRBV14 to TRBJ2-7, with D uncertain. V lost 1 base, J lost 1 base, and 8 bases lay in between. The CDR3 sequence is 14 residues long. In germline, CDR1 is SGHDN, CDR2 FVKESK. CDR3 sequence reads: CASSQVVSSYEQYF. CDR3 in DNA: TGTGCCAGCAGCCAAGTGGTCAGTTCCTACGAGCAGTACTTC.

The rearrangement uses TRBV10-3 and TRBJ1-1; no clear D gene. Germline lookup yields CDR1 ENHRY and CDR2 SYGVKD. The CDR3 is 13 residues long. V shed 2 bases and J shed 0 bases, with 4 bases lying between them. The CDR3 reads CAISETVNTEAFF. The CDR3 DNA sequence: TGTGCCATCAGTGAGACGGTGAACACTGAAGCTTTCTTT.

The rearrangement links TRBV7-6 to TRBJ1-2; D may be TRBD1 (6 bases). The CDR3 loop spans 15 amino acids. Trimming took 1 base from V and 7 from J, leaving 16 bases between them. The germline gives CDR1 SGHVS, CDR2 FNYEAQ. The chain's CDR3 is CASSLGGQGKGGYTF. CDR3 in DNA: TGTGCCAGCAGCTTAGGTGGTCAGGGGAAAGGTGGCTACACCTTC.

V gene TRBV27 combines with J gene TRBJ2-2; D not resolved. CDR1 is MNHEY and CDR2 is SMNVEV in the germline V gene (reference sequence). V lost 3 bases, J lost 8 bases, and 4 bases lay in between. This CDR3 is built from 11 residues. CDR3: CASSFGGELFF. The CDR3 DNA sequence: TGTGCCAGCAGTTTCGGGGGGGAGCTGTTTTTT.

J is TRBJ2-1 and V is TRBV6-6; 9 positions match TRBD1. The V and J ends lost 5 bases and 6 bases, in that order; junction bases with no gene match: 14. There are 17 residues in the CDR3. In germline, CDR1 is MNHNY, CDR2 SVGAGI (reference sequence). For the CDR3, the DNA is TGTGCCAGCAGTCGATCCGGGACAGGGTTTGGGGTCAATGAGCAGTTCTTC. Its translation is CASSRSGTGFGVNEQFF.

The rearrangement joins TRBV7-2 to TRBJ2-5; TRBD2 agrees at 13 bases. The CDR3 extends over 15 amino acids. V was clipped by 4 bases and J by 5 bases; unmatched bases: 4. Germline lookup yields CDR1 SGHTA and CDR2 FQGNSA. CDR3 loop: CASSSGLAGVETQYF. The CDR3 DNA reads TGTGCCAGCAGCTCCGGACTAGCGGGGGTGGAGACCCAGTACTTC.

The V and J genes are TRBV11-2 and TRBJ2-3, with 7 bases identical to TRBD1. There are 15 residues in the CDR3. The ends lost 8 bases at V and 6 bases at J; junction bases unmatched: 14. Germline assignment: CDR1 SGHAT and CDR2 FQNNGV. CDR3 bases: TGTGCCAGCGAAGGTCGGGGACAGCAACTGGATACGCAGTATTTT. Translated, it gives CASEGRGQQLDTQYF. Complete variable domain (other parts from reference TRBV11-2 and TRBJ2-3): EAGVAQSPRYKIIEKRQSVAFWCNPISGHATLYWYQQILGQGPKLLIQFQNNGVVDDSQLPKDRFSAERLKGVDSTLKIQPAKLEDSAVYLCASEGRGQQLDTQYFGPGTRLTVL.

This chain uses TRBV25-1 with TRBJ1-1; D is perhaps TRBD1 (6 bases). The V and J ends lost 4 bases and 3 bases respectively, with 9 bases between them. The CDR3 consists of 13 residues. Germline CDR1 is MGHDK and CDR2 is SYGVNS. CDR3 protein: CASSGYRDTEAFF. CDR3 bases: TGTGCCAGCAGTGGTTACAGGGACACTGAAGCTTTCTTT.

In its sample, this clone was seen a few times. V and J are TRBV4-1 and TRBJ1-3; D remains unclear. V was pared by 3 bases and J by 2 bases, with 14 bases between. The CDR3 is 16 residues long. Germline V CDR1 and CDR2: MGHRA, YSYEKL. CDR3 sequence reads: CASSQNHEEPGNTIYF. The CDR3 DNA follows: TGCGCCAGCAGCCAGAATCATGAGGAGCCTGGAAACACCATATATTTT.

This clone has just a few counts. In DNA, the CDR3 is TGCAGTGCTAGGGGCCGGAATGAGCAGTTCTTC. Translating it yields CSARGRNEQFF. The genes are TRBV20-1 and TRBJ2-1, with unresolved D. The CDR3 runs to 11 residues. CDR1 is DFQATT, CDR2 SNEGSKA, per germline (reference sequence). Trimming stripped 3 bases from V and 7 bases from J, with 7 bases between.

This clone has a handful of counts. The chain joins TRBV14 to TRBJ2-7; D is uncertain. The V gene's germline CDR1 is SGHDN and CDR2 FVKESK. V was pared by 4 bases and J by 3 bases, with 16 bases between. The CDR3 runs to 15 residues. The CDR3 DNA sequence: TGTGCCAGCAGCCGAATCGACCAAGAGGTCTACGAGCAGTACTTC. This codes for CASSRIDQEVYEQYF.

This clone was counted between two and nine times. The chain carries TRBV6-5 and TRBJ2-2; D is undetermined. V dropped 5 bases and J dropped 3 bases, with 7 bases sitting between them. There are 13 residues in the CDR3. Germline V gives CDR1 MNHEY, CDR2 SVGAGI. Here the CDR3 DNA reads TGTGCCAGCAGTCCTAAGCACACCGGGGAGCTGTTTTTT. It encodes CASSPKHTGELFF.